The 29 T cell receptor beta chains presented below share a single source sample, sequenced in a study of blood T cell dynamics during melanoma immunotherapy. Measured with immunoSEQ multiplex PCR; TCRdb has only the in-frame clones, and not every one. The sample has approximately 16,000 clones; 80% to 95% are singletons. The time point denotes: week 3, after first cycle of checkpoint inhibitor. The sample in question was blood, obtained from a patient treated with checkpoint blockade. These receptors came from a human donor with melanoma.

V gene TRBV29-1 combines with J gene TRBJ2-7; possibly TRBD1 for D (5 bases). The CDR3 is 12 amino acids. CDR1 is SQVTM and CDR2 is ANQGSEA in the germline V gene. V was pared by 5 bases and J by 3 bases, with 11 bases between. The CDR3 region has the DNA TGCAGCGTTTCGTCAGGGATCTACGAGCAGTACTTC. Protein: CSVSSGIYEQYF.

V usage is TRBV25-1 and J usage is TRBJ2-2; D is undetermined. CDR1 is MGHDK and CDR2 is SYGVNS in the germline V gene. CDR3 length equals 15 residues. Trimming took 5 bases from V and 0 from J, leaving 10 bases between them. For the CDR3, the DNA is TGTGCCAGCAGTAATTTACTGTCGAACACCGGGGAGCTGTTTTTT. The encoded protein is CASSNLLSNTGELFF.

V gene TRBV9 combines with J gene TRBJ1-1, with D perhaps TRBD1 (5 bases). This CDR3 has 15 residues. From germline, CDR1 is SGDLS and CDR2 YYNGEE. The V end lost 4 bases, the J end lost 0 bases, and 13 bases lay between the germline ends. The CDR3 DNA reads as TGTGCCAGCAGCCCTAACCCGGACATGAACACTGAAGCTTTCTTT. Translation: CASSPNPDMNTEAFF.

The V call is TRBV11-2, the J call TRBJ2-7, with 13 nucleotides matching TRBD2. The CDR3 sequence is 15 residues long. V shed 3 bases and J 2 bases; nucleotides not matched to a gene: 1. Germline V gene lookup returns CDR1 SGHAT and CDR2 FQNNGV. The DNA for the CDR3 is TGTGCCAGCAGCTTGGGACTAGCGGGAACCTACGAGCAGTACTTC. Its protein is CASSLGLAGTYEQYF.

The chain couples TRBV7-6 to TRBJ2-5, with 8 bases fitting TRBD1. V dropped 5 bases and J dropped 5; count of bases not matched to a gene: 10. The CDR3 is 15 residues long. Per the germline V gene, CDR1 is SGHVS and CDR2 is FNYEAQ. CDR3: CASSRGQGRRETQYF. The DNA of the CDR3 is TGTGCCAGCAGCCGAGGACAGGGAAGACGGGAGACCCAGTACTTC. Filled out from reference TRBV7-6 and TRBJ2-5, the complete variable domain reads GAGVSQSPRYKVTKRGQDVALRCDPISGHVSLYWYRQALGQGPEFLTYFNYEAQQDKSGLPNDRFSAERPEGSISTLTIQRTEQRDSAMYRCASSRGQGRRETQYFGPGTRLLVL.

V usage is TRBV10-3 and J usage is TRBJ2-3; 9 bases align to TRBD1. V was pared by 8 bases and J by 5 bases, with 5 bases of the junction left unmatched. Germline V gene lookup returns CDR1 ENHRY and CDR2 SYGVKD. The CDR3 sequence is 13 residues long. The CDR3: CAIRGQGVDTQYF. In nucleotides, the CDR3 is TGTGCCATCCGGGGACAGGGTGTAGATACGCAGTATTTT.

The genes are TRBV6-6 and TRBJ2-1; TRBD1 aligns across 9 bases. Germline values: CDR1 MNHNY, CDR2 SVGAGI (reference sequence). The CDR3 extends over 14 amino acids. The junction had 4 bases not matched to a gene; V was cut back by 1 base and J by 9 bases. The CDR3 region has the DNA TGTGCCAGCAGTTACTTGACAGGGGGTCGTGAGCAGTTCTTC. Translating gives CASSYLTGGREQFF.

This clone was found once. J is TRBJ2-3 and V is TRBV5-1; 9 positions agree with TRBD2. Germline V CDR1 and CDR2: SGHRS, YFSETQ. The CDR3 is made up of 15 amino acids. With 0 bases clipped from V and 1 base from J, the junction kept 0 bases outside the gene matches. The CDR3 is CASSLASGGTDTQYF. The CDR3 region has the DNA TGCGCCAGCAGCTTGGCTAGCGGGGGCACAGATACGCAGTATTTT. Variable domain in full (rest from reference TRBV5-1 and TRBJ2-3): KAGVTQTPRYLIKTRGQQVTLSCSPISGHRSVSWYQQTPGQGLQFLFEYFSETQRNKGNFPGRFSGRQFSNSRSEMNVSTLELGDSALYLCASSLASGGTDTQYFGPGTRLTVL.

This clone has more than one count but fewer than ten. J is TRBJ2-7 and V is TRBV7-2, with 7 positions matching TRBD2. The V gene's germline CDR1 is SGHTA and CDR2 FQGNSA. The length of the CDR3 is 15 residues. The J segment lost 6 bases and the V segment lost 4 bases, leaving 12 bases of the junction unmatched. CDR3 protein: CASSSRTSFQPEQYF. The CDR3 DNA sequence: TGTGCCAGCAGCTCAAGGACTAGTTTCCAACCCGAGCAGTACTTC. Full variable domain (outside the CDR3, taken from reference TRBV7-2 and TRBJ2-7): GAGVSQSPSNKVTEKGKDVELRCDPISGHTALYWYRQSLGQGLEFLIYFQGNSAPDKSGLPSDRFSAERTGGSVSTLTIQRTQQEDSAVYLCASSSRTSFQPEQYFGPGTRLTVT.

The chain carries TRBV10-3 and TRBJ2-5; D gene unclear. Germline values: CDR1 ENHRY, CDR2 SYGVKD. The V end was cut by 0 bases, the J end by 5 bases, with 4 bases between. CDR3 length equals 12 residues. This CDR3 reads CAISESGETQYF. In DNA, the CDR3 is TGTGCCATCAGTGAGTCCGGCGAGACCCAGTACTTC.

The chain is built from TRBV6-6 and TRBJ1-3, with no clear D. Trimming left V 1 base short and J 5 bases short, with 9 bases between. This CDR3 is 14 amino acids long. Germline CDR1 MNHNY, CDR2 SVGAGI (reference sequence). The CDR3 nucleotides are TGTGCCAGCAGTTACTTCTCGGGGAGAAACACCATATATTTT. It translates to CASSYFSGRNTIYF.

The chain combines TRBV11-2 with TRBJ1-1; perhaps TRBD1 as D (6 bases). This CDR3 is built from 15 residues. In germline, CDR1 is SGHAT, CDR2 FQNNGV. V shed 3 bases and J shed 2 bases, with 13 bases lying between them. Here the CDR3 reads CASSFVYRDNTEAFF. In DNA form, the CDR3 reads TGTGCCAGCAGCTTTGTTTACAGGGATAACACTGAAGCTTTCTTT.

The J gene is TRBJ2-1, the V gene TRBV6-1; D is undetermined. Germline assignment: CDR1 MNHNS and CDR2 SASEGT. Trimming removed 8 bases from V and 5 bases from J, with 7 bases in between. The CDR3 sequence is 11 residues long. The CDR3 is CASSENNEQFF. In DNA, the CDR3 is TGTGCCAGCTCGGAGAACAATGAGCAGTTCTTC.

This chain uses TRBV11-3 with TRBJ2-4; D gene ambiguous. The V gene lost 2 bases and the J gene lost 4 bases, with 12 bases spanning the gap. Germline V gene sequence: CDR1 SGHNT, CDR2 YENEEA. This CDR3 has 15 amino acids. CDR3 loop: CASSLRQDGKNIQYF. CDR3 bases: TGTGCCAGCAGCTTACGGCAGGACGGGAAAAACATTCAGTACTTC.

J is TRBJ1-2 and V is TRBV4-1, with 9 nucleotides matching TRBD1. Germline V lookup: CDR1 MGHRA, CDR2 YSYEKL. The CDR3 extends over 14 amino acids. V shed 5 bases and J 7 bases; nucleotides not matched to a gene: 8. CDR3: CASSRPGQGGGYTF. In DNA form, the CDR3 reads TGCGCCAGCAGCAGACCGGGACAGGGAGGTGGCTACACCTTC.

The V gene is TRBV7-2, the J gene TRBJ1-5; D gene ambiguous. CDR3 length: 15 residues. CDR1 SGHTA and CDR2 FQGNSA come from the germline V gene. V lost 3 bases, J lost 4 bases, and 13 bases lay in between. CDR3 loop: CASSLAGRINQPQHF. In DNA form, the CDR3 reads TGTGCCAGCAGCTTGGCCGGACGGATAAATCAGCCCCAGCATTTT.

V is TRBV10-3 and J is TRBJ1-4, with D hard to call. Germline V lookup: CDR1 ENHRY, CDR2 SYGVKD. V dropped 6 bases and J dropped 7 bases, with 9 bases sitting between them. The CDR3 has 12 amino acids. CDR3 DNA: TGTGCCATCAGCAAGGATGGTGAAAAACTGTTTTTT. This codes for CAISKDGEKLFF.

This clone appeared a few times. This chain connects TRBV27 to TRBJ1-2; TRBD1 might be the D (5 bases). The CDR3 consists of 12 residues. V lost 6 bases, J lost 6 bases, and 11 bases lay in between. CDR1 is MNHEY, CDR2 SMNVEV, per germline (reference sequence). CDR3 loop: CASRIGVDGYTF. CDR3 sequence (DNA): TGTGCCAGCAGGATAGGGGTTGATGGCTACACCTTC.

CDR3 loop: CASSKATGGYNEQFF. Here the CDR3 DNA reads TGTGCCAGCAGCAAAGCCACAGGGGGCTACAATGAGCAGTTCTTC. This chain links TRBV21-1 with TRBJ2-1; no DNA check was done on the table's D call, TRBD1. TRBV21-1 is assigned pseudogene status. This CDR3 has 15 amino acids.

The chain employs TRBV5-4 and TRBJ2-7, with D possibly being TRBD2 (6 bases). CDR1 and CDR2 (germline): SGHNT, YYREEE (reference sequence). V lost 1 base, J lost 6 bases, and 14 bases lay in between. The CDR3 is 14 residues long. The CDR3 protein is CASSLWYRDSEQYF. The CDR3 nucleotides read TGTGCCAGCAGCTTGTGGTACCGGGACTCCGAGCAGTACTTC.

The CDR3 DNA follows: TGCGCCAGCAGTGAGATTCGGAGCGGGGCGATGGATACGCAGTATTTT. Translated: CASSEIRSGAMDTQYF. V gene TRBV10-1 combines with J gene TRBJ2-3; the match to TRBD2 covers 7 bases. The germline gives CDR1 WNHNN, CDR2 SYGVQD (reference sequence). CDR3 length equals 16 residues. With 2 bases clipped from V and 6 bases from J, the junction kept 11 bases outside the gene matches.

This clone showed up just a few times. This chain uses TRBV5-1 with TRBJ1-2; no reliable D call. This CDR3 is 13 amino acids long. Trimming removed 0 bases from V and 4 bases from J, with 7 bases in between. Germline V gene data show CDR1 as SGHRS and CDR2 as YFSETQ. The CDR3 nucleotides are TGCGCCAGCAGCTTGGCTGAAACCTATGGCTACACCTTC. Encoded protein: CASSLAETYGYTF.

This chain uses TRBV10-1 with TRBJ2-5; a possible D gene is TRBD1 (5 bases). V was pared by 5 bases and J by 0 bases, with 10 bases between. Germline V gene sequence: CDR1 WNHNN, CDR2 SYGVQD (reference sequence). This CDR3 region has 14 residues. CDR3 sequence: CASSSRQNQETQYF. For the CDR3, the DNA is TGCGCCAGCAGTTCCAGACAGAACCAAGAGACCCAGTACTTC.

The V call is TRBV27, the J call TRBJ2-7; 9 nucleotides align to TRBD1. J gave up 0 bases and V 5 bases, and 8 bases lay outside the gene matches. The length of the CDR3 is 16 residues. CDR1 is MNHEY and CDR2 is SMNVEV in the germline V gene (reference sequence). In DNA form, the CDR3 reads TGTGCCAGCAGTAGGGGACAGGGCTTTGACTCCTACGAGCAGTACTTC. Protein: CASSRGQGFDSYEQYF.

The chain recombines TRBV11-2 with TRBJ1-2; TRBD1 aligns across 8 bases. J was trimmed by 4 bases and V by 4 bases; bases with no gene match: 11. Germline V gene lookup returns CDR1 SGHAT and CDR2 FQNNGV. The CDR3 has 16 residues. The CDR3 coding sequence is TGTGCCAGCAGCTCCCCGACAGGGGTGGAGGTCTATGGCTACACCTTC. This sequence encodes CASSSPTGVEVYGYTF.

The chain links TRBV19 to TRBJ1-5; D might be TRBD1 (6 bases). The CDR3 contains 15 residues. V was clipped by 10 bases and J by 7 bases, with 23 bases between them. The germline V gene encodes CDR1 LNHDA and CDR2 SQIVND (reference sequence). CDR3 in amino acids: CATSIRGGRGQPQHF. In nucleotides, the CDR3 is TGTGCCACCTCTATTCGCGGGGGGCGCGGGCAGCCCCAGCATTTT.

CDR3 sequence: CASSDQPSQGSYTF. In nucleotides, the CDR3 is TGTGCCAGCAGTGACCAACCCTCCCAAGGGAGCTACACCTTC. The genes are TRBV6-4 and TRBJ1-2; D is ambiguous. In germline, CDR1 is MRHNA, CDR2 SNTAGT. The CDR3 covers 14 residues. V dropped 2 bases and J dropped 9 bases, with 16 bases sitting between them.

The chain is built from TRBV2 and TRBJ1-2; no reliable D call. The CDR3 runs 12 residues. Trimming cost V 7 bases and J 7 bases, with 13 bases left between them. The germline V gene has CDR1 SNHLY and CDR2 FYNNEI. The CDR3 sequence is CASNPAERGYTF. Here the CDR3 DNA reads TGTGCCAGCAACCCAGCAGAACGTGGCTACACCTTC.

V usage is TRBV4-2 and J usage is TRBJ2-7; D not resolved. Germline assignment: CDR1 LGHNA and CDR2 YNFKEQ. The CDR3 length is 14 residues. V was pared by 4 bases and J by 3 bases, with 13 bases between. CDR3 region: CASSPAGFLYEQYF. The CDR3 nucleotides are TGTGCCAGCAGCCCCGCCGGTTTTCTCTACGAGCAGTACTTC.